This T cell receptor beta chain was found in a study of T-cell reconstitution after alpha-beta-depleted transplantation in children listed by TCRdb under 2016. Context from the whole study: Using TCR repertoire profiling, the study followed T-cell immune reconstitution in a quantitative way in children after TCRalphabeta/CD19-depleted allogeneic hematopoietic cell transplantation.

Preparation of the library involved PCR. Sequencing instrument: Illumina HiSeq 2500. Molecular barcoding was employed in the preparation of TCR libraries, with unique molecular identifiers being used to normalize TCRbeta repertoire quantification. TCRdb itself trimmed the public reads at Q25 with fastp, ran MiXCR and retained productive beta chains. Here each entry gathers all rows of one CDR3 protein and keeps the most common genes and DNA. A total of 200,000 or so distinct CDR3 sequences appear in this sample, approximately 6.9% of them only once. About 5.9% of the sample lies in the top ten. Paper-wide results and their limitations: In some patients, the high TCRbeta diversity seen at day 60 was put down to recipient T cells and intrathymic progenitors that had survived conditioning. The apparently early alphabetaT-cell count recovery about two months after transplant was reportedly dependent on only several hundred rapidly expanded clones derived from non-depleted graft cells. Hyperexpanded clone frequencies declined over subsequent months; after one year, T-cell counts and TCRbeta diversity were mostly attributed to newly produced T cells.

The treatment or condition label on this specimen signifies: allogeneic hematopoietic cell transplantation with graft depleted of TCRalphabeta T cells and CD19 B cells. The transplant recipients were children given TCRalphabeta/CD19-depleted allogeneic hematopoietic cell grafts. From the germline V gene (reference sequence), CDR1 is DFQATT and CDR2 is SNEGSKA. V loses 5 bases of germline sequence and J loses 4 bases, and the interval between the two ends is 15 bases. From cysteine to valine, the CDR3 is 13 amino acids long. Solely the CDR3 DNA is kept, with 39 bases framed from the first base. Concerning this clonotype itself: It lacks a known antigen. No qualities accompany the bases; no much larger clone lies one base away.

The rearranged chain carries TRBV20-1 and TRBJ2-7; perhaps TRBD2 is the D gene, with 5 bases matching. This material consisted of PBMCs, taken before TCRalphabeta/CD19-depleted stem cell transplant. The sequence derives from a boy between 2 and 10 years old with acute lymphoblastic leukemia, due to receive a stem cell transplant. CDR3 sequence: CSAEGTISYEQYV. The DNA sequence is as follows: TGCAGTGCTGAGGGAACAATCAGTTACGAGCAGTACGTC.